A single sample is the source of the 29 T cell receptor beta chains below, sequenced in a study of blood T cell repertoires in COVID-19. Generated by immunoSEQ multiplex PCR, the TCRdb table keeps only in-frame clones and is missing some. The sample yields 200,000 to 250,000 clones, 84% seen once. Material for sequencing was PBMCs or T cells enriched from blood (not recorded which). The receptors were sampled from a woman in her thirties or forties who had recovered from COVID-19.

The genes are TRBV19 and TRBJ1-2; 7 nucleotides match TRBD1. Losses at the gene ends were 4 bases for V and 3 bases for J; bases not matched to a gene: 8. CDR1 LNHDA and CDR2 SQIVND come from the germline V gene (reference sequence). The CDR3 has 15 residues. DNA for the CDR3: TGTGCCAGTAGTACACAGGGGCGAGGGGACTATGGCTACACCTTC. As protein: CASSTQGRGDYGYTF.

V gene TRBV5-1 combines with J gene TRBJ2-1; maybe TRBD2 (6 bases). The V end lost 4 bases, the J end lost 0 bases, and 11 bases lay between the germline ends. CDR3 length: 15 amino acids. In germline, CDR1 is SGHRS, CDR2 YFSETQ. The CDR3 DNA follows: TGCGCCAGCAGCCCGGGGGTTAGCTCCTACAATGAGCAGTTCTTC. Amino acid sequence: CASSPGVSSYNEQFF. Drawing the rest from reference TRBV5-1 and TRBJ2-1, the complete variable domain is KAGVTQTPRYLIKTRGQQVTLSCSPISGHRSVSWYQQTPGQGLQFLFEYFSETQRNKGNFPGRFSGRQFSNSRSEMNVSTLELGDSALYLCASSPGVSSYNEQFFGPGTRLTVL.

The chain combines TRBV19 with TRBJ1-5; TRBD1 agrees at 10 bases. The junction had 7 bases not matched to a gene; V was cut back by 5 bases and J by 0 bases. The CDR3 has 17 residues. Germline V gene data show CDR1 as LNHDA and CDR2 as SQIVND (reference sequence). CDR3 protein: CASSWDRGLYSNQPQHF. The CDR3 nucleotides are TGTGCCAGTAGTTGGGACAGGGGCCTGTATAGCAATCAGCCCCAGCATTTT.

The rearrangement uses TRBV11-2 and TRBJ2-1, with 13 bases that match TRBD2. V shed 6 bases, J shed 9 bases, and the junction held 8 bases outside the gene matches. Germline lookup yields CDR1 SGHAT and CDR2 FQNNGV. The CDR3 covers 15 residues. CDR3 nucleotide sequence: TGTGCCAGCAGTGAAGGACTAGCGGGAGCGGCTGAGCAGTTCTTC. It is translated as CASSEGLAGAAEQFF.

This sequence joins TRBV11-3 and TRBJ1-2; D may be TRBD1 (6 bases). The germline gives CDR1 SGHNT, CDR2 YENEEA. Trimming pared 4 bases from V and 4 bases from J, leaving 16 bases between. The CDR3 is 15 residues long. Here the CDR3 reads CASSYGQSRLYGYTF. CDR3 DNA: TGTGCCAGCAGCTACGGACAGAGTAGGCTCTATGGCTACACCTTC.

This chain connects TRBV2 to TRBJ1-5; no firm D call. The CDR3 length is 15 residues. V shed 6 bases and J shed 0 bases, with 12 bases lying between them. Germline CDR1 is SNHLY and CDR2 is FYNNEI. The CDR3 DNA reads as TGTGCCAGCAGCGCCGAGGCACTTAGCAATCAGCCCCAGCATTTT. Amino acid sequence: CASSAEALSNQPQHF.

The gene calls are TRBV7-3 and TRBJ2-3, with D possibly being TRBD2 (5 bases). CDR3 length: 13 amino acids. V was shortened by 4 bases and J by 4 bases, with 9 bases between the two germline ends. Germline V gene lookup returns CDR1 SGHTA and CDR2 FQGTGA. The CDR3 region is CASSSSRADTQYF. The DNA of the CDR3 is TGTGCCAGCAGCTCGTCGAGGGCAGATACGCAGTATTTT.

The rearrangement uses TRBV7-6 and TRBJ2-1; 8 nucleotides line up with TRBD2. V shed 0 bases, J shed 7 bases, and the junction held 5 bases outside the gene matches. Germline-derived CDR1 and CDR2 are SGHVS and FNYEAQ. The CDR3 sequence is 15 residues long. The CDR3, as DNA: TGTGCCAGCAGCTTAGCCGTGACTAGCGCTAATGAGCAGTTCTTC. Amino acid sequence: CASSLAVTSANEQFF.

V is TRBV6-7 and J is TRBJ2-5; 9 nucleotides match TRBD1. TRBV6-7 is annotated as an ORF whose role is uncertain. CDR3 length: 15 amino acids. V dropped 2 bases and J dropped 4; count of bases not matched to a gene: 5. CDR3 DNA sequence: TGTGCCAGCAGTTACATAAACAGGGGGCGAGAGACCCAGTACTTC. Translation: CASSYINRGRETQYF.

The chain employs TRBV10-3 and TRBJ1-2; perhaps TRBD1 as D (6 bases). CDR3 length equals 14 residues. The germline gives CDR1 ENHRY, CDR2 SYGVKD. The V end was cut by 5 bases, the J end by 5 bases, with 15 bases between. CDR3 residues: CAISWGQAQYGYTF. CDR3 DNA sequence: TGTGCCATCAGTTGGGGGCAGGCCCAGTATGGCTACACCTTC.

The chain recombines TRBV27 with TRBJ2-1; D is perhaps TRBD1 (5 bases). The CDR3 is 12 residues long. V lost 0 bases and J 13 bases, leaving 10 bases between the germline ends. CDR1 is MNHEY, CDR2 SMNVEV, per germline (reference sequence). In DNA, the CDR3 is TGTGCCAGCAGTTTATCGGACAAGATTCAGTTCTTC. It specifies CASSLSDKIQFF.

V usage is TRBV7-9 and J usage is TRBJ2-1; TRBD2 matches at 13 bases. V lost 5 bases and J lost 8; bases outside the gene matches: 6. The CDR3 consists of 15 residues. Germline CDR1 and CDR2: SEHNR and FQNEAQ (reference sequence). CDR3 DNA: TGTGCCAGCAGCCTACTAGCGGGAGGGTATGATGAGCAGTTCTTC. Its translation is CASSLLAGGYDEQFF.

This clone was observed a few times. The V and J genes are TRBV19 and TRBJ1-1; possibly TRBD1 for D (5 bases). Germline V lookup: CDR1 LNHDA, CDR2 SQIVND (reference sequence). This CDR3 contains 12 residues. Deletions cut 3 bases from V and 8 bases from J, with 10 bases between. Written as DNA, the CDR3 is TGTGCCAGTAGTATTGGACACCTGGAAGCTTTCTTT. It translates to CASSIGHLEAFF.

This chain links TRBV3-1 (or the pseudogene TRBV3-2) with TRBJ1-2; 7 bases fit TRBD1. Germline CDR1 LGHDT, CDR2 YNNKEL (reference sequence). The CDR3 consists of 16 residues. The V segment lost 1 base and the J segment 4 bases; nucleotides outside the gene matches: 9. The CDR3 nucleotides are TGTGCCAGCAGCCAAGGGACACACAGGGGACGCTATGGCTACACCTTC. The encoded protein is CASSQGTHRGRYGYTF.

This clone was recorded only once. The J gene is TRBJ2-2, the V gene TRBV11-3; D is possibly TRBD1 (6 bases). V lost 4 bases and J lost 1, with 13 bases in between. The length of the CDR3 is 16 residues. CDR1 is SGHNT, CDR2 YENEEA, per germline. The CDR3 loop is CASSSGWTVNTGELFF. DNA for the CDR3: TGTGCCAGCAGCTCCGGATGGACAGTGAACACCGGGGAGCTGTTTTTT.

The gene calls are TRBV30 and TRBJ1-1, with D hard to call. Germline V gene sequence: CDR1 GTSNPN, CDR2 SVGIG (reference sequence). Between the trimmed V and J ends, which lost 5 bases and 0 bases, there was a span of 7 bases. CDR3 length: 12 amino acids. This chain's CDR3 is CAWRPMNTEAFF. In DNA, the CDR3 is TGTGCCTGGCGTCCTATGAACACTGAAGCTTTCTTT.

This sequence joins TRBV2 and TRBJ2-1; 12 bases agree with TRBD2. The CDR3 runs 13 residues. Trimming cost V 4 bases and J 9 bases; bases outside gene matches: 1. Germline assignment: CDR1 SNHLY and CDR2 FYNNEI. Here the CDR3 reads CASSGLAGVEQFF. DNA for the CDR3: TGTGCCAGCAGTGGACTAGCGGGAGTTGAGCAGTTCTTC. The whole variable domain, filled in from reference TRBV2 and TRBJ2-1, reads EPEVTQTPSHQVTQMGQEVILRCVPISNHLYFYWYRQILGQKVEFLVSFYNNEISEKSEIFDDQFSVERPDGSNFTLKIRSTKLEDSAMYFCASSGLAGVEQFFGPGTRLTVL.

This sequence joins TRBV2 and TRBJ1-5; D is undetermined. V dropped 6 bases and J dropped 4 bases, with 16 bases sitting between them. The CDR3 spans 15 residues. The germline V gene encodes CDR1 SNHLY and CDR2 FYNNEI. This CDR3 reads CASRALAALNQPQHF. In DNA form, the CDR3 reads TGTGCCAGCAGAGCTTTAGCCGCGCTTAATCAGCCCCAGCATTTT.

The rearrangement links TRBV9 to TRBJ1-4; D unclear. CDR3 length: 15 amino acids. V lost 8 bases, J lost 9 bases, and 23 bases lay in between. In germline, CDR1 is SGDLS, CDR2 YYNGEE. The CDR3 region is CASPLQSPGGQKLFF. In DNA form, the CDR3 reads TGTGCCAGTCCGCTACAATCGCCCGGAGGGCAAAAACTGTTTTTT.

This clone was observed many times. The chain has TRBV11-3 and TRBJ1-2; D may be TRBD1 (6 bases). Germline CDR1 reads SGHNT; CDR2 reads YENEEA. V was shortened by 0 bases and J by 4 bases, with 15 bases between the two germline ends. The length of the CDR3 is 16 residues. The CDR3 loop reads CASSLDRAGALYGYTF. CDR3 nucleotides: TGTGCCAGCAGCTTAGACCGGGCAGGGGCCCTCTATGGCTACACCTTC.

The chain has TRBV6-4 and TRBJ2-1; a possible D gene is TRBD2 (6 bases). This CDR3 spans 16 amino acids. The germline V and J ends were trimmed by 4 bases and 0 bases, with 13 bases remaining between them. From germline, CDR1 is MRHNA and CDR2 SNTAGT. For the CDR3, the DNA is TGTGCCAGCAGTGGTAGCGGAAACCTCTCCTACAATGAGCAGTTCTTC. This gives the protein CASSGSGNLSYNEQFF.

J is TRBJ1-1 and V is TRBV29-1, with TRBD1 identical over 7 bases. The J segment lost 5 bases and the V segment lost 4 bases, leaving 1 base of the junction unmatched. CDR3 length: 11 amino acids. Looked up from germline, CDR1 is SQVTM and CDR2 is ANQGSEA. CDR3 protein: CSVVQGTEAFF. The CDR3 bases are TGCAGCGTTGTACAGGGGACTGAAGCTTTCTTT.

The rearrangement joins TRBV6-5 to TRBJ1-1, with D possibly being TRBD1 (5 bases). V was cut by 5 bases and J by 1 base, with 11 bases left in between. The CDR3 sequence is 14 residues long. Looked up from germline, CDR1 is MNHEY and CDR2 is SVGAGI. Here the CDR3 reads CASSRMDTNTEAFF. As DNA, the CDR3 is TGTGCCAGCAGTCGTATGGACACGAACACTGAAGCTTTCTTT.

CDR3 amino acids: CATSRIITGTGALFRGANVLTF. The CDR3 nucleotides read TGTGCCACCAGCAGAATCATTACCGGGACAGGGGCCCTATTCAGAGGGGCCAACGTCCTGACTTTC. This chain joins TRBV15 and TRBJ2-6; TRBD1 aligns across 10 bases. After removal of 2 bases from V and 4 bases from J, the junction contained 20 bases not matched to a gene. The CDR3 is made up of 22 amino acids. CDR1 is LNHNV, CDR2 YYDKDF, per germline (reference sequence).

The chain is built from TRBV14 and TRBJ1-1; tentative D call: TRBD1 (6 bases). V was shortened by 1 base and J by 5 bases, with 11 bases between the two germline ends. This CDR3 has 14 amino acids. Germline lookup yields CDR1 SGHDN and CDR2 FVKESK. CDR3 DNA sequence: TGTGCCAGCAGCCAAGCGGACAGAGAAACTGAAGCTTTCTTT. Residues: CASSQADRETEAFF.

The sample holds a few counts of this clone. The rearrangement uses TRBV5-1 and TRBJ2-1; 9 bases match TRBD1. V lost 3 bases to trimming and J lost 7 bases; unmatched junction nucleotides: 8. Germline CDR1 reads SGHRS; CDR2 reads YFSETQ. CDR3 length: 15 residues. The CDR3 here is CASSSQGTGMNEQFF. In DNA, the CDR3 is TGCGCCAGCAGCTCCCAAGGGACAGGGATGAATGAGCAGTTCTTC. The full variable domain, its missing parts supplied by reference TRBV5-1 and TRBJ2-1, is KAGVTQTPRYLIKTRGQQVTLSCSPISGHRSVSWYQQTPGQGLQFLFEYFSETQRNKGNFPGRFSGRQFSNSRSEMNVSTLELGDSALYLCASSSQGTGMNEQFFGPGTRLTVL.

This clone was counted between two and nine times. J is TRBJ2-1 and V is TRBV10-1; TRBD1 agrees at 10 bases. In germline, CDR1 is WNHNN, CDR2 SYGVQD (reference sequence). The CDR3 contains 15 residues. The junction had 7 bases not matched to a gene; V was cut back by 4 bases and J by 7 bases. CDR3 DNA: TGCGCCAGCAGTGGGGGACAGGGGTTGAGGAATGAGCAGTTCTTC. Residues: CASSGGQGLRNEQFF.

The CDR3 here is CASRLGPLGRQGKGV. The DNA of the CDR3 is TGTGCAAGTCGCTTAGGGCCCTTAGGTCGACAGGGTAAAGGCGTC. V is TRBV12-2 and J is TRBJ2-7; TRBD1, the table's D call, was not compared with the DNA. TRBV12-2 is flagged as a pseudogene. The CDR3 has 15 amino acids.

V gene TRBV7-9 combines with J gene TRBJ2-1, with 9 bases matching TRBD2. This CDR3 has 13 residues. J lost 10 bases, V lost 4 bases, and 5 bases had no gene match. CDR1 and CDR2 from the germline V gene are SEHNR and FQNEAQ (reference sequence). This chain's CDR3 is CASSWREGGEQFF. The CDR3 DNA reads as TGTGCCAGCAGCTGGCGGGAGGGCGGGGAGCAGTTCTTC.